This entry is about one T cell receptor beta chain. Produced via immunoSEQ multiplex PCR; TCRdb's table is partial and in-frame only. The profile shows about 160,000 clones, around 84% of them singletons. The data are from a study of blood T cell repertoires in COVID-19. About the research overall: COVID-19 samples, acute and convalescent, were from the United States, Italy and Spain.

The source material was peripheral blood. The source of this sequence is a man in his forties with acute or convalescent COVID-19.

CDR3 in DNA: TGTGCCAGCAGCTGGCAGTCCCAAGAGACCCAGTACTTC. This gives the protein CASSWQSQETQYF. This chain connects TRBV7-2 to TRBJ2-5; D is undetermined. Germline lookup yields CDR1 SGHTA and CDR2 FQGNSA. With 4 bases removed from V and 1 base from J, the gap between germline ends came to 7 bases. This CDR3 comprises 13 residues.